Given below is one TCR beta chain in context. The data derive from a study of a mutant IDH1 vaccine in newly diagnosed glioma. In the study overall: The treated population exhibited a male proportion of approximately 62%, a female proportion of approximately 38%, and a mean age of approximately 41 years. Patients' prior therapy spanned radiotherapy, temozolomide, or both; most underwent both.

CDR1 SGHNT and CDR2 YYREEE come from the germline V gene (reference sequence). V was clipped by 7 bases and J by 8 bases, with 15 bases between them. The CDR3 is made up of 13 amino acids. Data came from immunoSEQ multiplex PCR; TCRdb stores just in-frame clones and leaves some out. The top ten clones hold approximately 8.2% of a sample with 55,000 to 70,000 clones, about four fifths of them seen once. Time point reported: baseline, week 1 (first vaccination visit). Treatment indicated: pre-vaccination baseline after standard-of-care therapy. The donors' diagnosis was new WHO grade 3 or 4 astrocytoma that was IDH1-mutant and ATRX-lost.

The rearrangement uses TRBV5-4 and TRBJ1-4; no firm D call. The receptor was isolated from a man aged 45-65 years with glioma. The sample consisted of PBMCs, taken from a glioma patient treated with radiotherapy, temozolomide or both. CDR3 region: CASGEAPREKLFF. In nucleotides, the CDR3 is TGTGCCAGCGGAGAAGCGCCGCGCGAAAAACTGTTTTTT.